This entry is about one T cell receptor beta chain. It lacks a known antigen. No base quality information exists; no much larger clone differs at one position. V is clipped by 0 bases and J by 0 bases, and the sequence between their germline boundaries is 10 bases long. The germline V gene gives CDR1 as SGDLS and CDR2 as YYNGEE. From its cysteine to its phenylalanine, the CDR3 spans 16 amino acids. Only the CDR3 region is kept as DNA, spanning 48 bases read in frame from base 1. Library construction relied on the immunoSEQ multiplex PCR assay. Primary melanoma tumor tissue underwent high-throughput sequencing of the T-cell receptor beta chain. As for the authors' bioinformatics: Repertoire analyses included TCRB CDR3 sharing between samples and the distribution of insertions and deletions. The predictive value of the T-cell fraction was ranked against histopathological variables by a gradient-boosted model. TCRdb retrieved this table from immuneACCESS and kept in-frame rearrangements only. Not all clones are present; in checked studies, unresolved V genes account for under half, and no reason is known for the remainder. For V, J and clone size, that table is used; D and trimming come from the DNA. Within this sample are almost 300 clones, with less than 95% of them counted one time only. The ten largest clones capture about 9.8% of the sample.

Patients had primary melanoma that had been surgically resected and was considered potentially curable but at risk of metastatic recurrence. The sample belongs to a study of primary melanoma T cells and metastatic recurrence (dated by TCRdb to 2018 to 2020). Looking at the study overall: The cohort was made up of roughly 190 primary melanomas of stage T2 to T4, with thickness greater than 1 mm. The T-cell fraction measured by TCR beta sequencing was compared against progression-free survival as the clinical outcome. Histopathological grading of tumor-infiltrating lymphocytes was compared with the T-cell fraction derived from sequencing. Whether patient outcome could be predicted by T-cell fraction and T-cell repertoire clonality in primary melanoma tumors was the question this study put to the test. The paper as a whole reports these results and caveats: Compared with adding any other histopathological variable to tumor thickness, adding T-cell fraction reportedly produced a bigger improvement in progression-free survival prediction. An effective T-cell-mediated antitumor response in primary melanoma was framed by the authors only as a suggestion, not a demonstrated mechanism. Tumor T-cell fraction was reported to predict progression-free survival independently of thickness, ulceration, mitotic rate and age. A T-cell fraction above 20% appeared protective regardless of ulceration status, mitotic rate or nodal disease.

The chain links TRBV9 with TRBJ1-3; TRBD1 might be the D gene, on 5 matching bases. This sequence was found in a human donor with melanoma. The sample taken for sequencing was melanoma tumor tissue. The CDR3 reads CASSVATGYSGNTIYF. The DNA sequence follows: TGTGCCAGCAGCGTAGCTACAGGTTACTCTGGAAACACCATATATTTT.